This T cell receptor (beta chain) was obtained from a study of cytomegalovirus exposure and HLA in healthy donors (TCRdb year 2017). As for the study more broadly: According to a later analysis, the approximately 120 validation repertoires were produced on the same platform as the 666 repertoires of the first cohort. The study aimed to test whether cataloging public T cell receptors could reveal signatures of past pathogen exposure. Besides the first cohort of 500 to 700 subjects, a separate validation cohort made up of over a hundred different subjects was used. High-throughput TCR immunosequencing, statistical association of individual TCRs with disease status, and machine learning were combined to predict cytomegalovirus infection status. Overall results and qualifications from the work: The classifier was reported to diagnose cytomegalovirus status with high specificity and sensitivity in both the original and validation cohorts. A few of the identified cytomegalovirus-associated TCR beta chains were confirmed in vitro to be specific for cytomegalovirus antigens. The study gave a list of some 150 TCR beta chains associated with cytomegalovirus. In a later analysis, TCRs clustered in the first cohort were found to also tend to co-occur in the roughly 120 validation repertoires, with approximately 94% of cluster scores above 0. The authors suggested that the approach could potentially be extended to other disease states and immunological phenotypes. While some public TCRs were present in many individuals, most TCR sequences turned up only very rarely across donors. A later analysis lacked HLA typing for the validation cohort, so it scored co-occurrence in that cohort across all 120 repertoires.

The V and J ends are trimmed by 4 bases and 5 bases, leaving 18 bases between them. CDR1 and CDR2 were assigned from the germline V gene as SGHDT and YYEEEE. The CDR3 spans 15 residues, from the cysteine through the phenylalanine. The CDR3 DNA has 45 bases and is translated from base 1. As regards this clone: There is no known antigen for this receptor. There are no base qualities to consult, and no much larger clone falls within one base.

Library generation was performed with the immunoSEQ multiplex PCR assay. Regarding the original processing steps: A statistical classification framework was developed to diagnose cytomegalovirus status using the catalog of TCR beta chain sequences. TCRdb's version of the immuneACCESS table is confined to in-frame rearrangements and falls short of the full clone set. An unresolved V gene accounts for under half of the shortfall where checked; the remainder is of unknown origin. For V, J and clone size, that table is used; D and trimming come from the DNA. For this sample the table gives some 130,000 clones, of which about nine tenths were detected only once. The ten most abundant clones make up approximately 1.3% of the sample. The donors were included in the validation cohort of some 120 subjects, a group kept apart from the approximately 700-subject first cohort.

The sequence links TRBV5-6 to TRBJ2-5, with a tentative D gene TRBD1 over 6 matching bases. The sequencing sample was made of PBMCs. The TCR sequence derives from a young man in good health and CMV-seronegative. The CDR3 sequence is CASSTRVTGGETQYF. The nucleotides read TGTGCCAGCAGCACGAGAGTGACAGGCGGGGAGACCCAGTACTTC.